These 12 T cell receptor beta chains share one sample of origin, sequenced in a study of cytomegalovirus exposure and HLA in healthy donors. PCR was performed using 60 Vbeta and 13 Jbeta primers. Sequencing used immunoSEQ multiplex PCR; TCRdb keeps in-frame clones, though not all of them. The sample consists of about 60,000 clones, around 77% of them appearing once. Material: PBMCs. The receptors come from a woman between 40 and 55 years old in good health and CMV-seropositive.

This clone was seen more than once but under ten times. The CDR3 DNA follows: TGTGCCAGCAGCGTAGCAGGGACTGAAGCTTTCTTT. Translation: CASSVAGTEAFF. The V gene is TRBV9, the J gene TRBJ1-1, with D perhaps matching TRBD1 (5 bases). CDR1 is SGDLS, CDR2 YYNGEE, per germline. The CDR3 consists of 12 residues. V lost 0 bases, J lost 5 bases, and 5 bases lay in between.

The chain joins TRBV27 to TRBJ2-4; TRBD1 matches 9 bases. Germline lookup yields CDR1 MNHEY and CDR2 SMNVEV (reference sequence). CDR3 length: 14 residues. Unmatched junction bases numbered 3, after V lost 3 bases and J lost 6 bases. The CDR3 DNA is TGTGCCAGCAGTTTTGGACAGGGGATAAACATTCAGTACTTC. This codes for CASSFGQGINIQYF.

The rearrangement links TRBV7-2 to TRBJ2-3; TRBD1 aligns across 9 bases. The trim removed 5 bases at V and 5 bases at J, leaving 8 bases unmatched. CDR1 SGHTA and CDR2 FQGNSA come from the germline V gene. The CDR3 runs 15 residues. CDR3 nucleotides: TGTGCCAGCAGCCCCACAGGGGGCCTGGGAGATACGCAGTATTTT. Protein product: CASSPTGGLGDTQYF.

Turning to this clone: A junction end diverges from the germline sequence, so it may reflect a read error. This chain links TRBV7-9 with TRBJ2-7; D unclear. Germline V gene data show CDR1 as SEHNR and CDR2 as FQNEAQ (reference sequence). This CDR3 region has 11 residues. In DNA, the CDR3 is TGTTCCAGCAGCTCCTTCTACGAGCAGTACTTC. It translates to CSSSSFYEQYF.

This chain uses TRBV7-9 with TRBJ2-7; no reliable D call. V lost 5 bases and J lost 2, with 10 bases in between. This CDR3 has 13 residues. CDR1 is SEHNR, CDR2 FQNEAQ, per germline (reference sequence). The CDR3 region is CASSPELTYEQYF. As DNA, the CDR3 is TGTGCCAGCAGCCCCGAACTGACCTACGAGCAGTACTTC.

This clone appeared a few times. The J gene is TRBJ2-1, the V gene TRBV7-3; TRBD1 might be the D (6 bases). Trimming removed 5 bases at V and 13 bases at J, with 15 bases between. CDR1 is SGHTA, CDR2 FQGTGA, per germline. The CDR3 extends over 12 amino acids. This chain's CDR3 is CASSLGQSTQFF. The CDR3 nucleotides are TGTGCCAGCAGCCTAGGACAGTCAACTCAGTTCTTC. The complete variable domain, with remaining parts taken from reference TRBV7-3 and TRBJ2-1, reads GAGVSQTPSNKVTEKGKYVELRCDPISGHTALYWYRQSLGQGPEFLIYFQGTGAADDSGLPNDRFFAVRPEGSVSTLKIQRTERGDSAVYLCASSLGQSTQFFGPGTRLTVL.

This clone was found once. V usage is TRBV15 and J usage is TRBJ2-3; the D is unclear. There are 17 residues in the CDR3. V lost 0 bases, J lost 2 bases, and 15 bases lay in between. Germline V lookup: CDR1 LNHNV, CDR2 YYDKDF (reference sequence). DNA of the CDR3: TGTGCCACCAGCAGAGAAGGCTCTTCCACAGACACAGATACGCAGTATTTT. Translation gives CATSREGSSTDTDTQYF.

J is TRBJ1-2 and V is TRBV5-4; maybe TRBD1 (6 bases). The V end lost 4 bases, the J end lost 5 bases, and 15 bases lay between the germline ends. In germline, CDR1 is SGHNT, CDR2 YYREEE (reference sequence). The CDR3 runs 14 residues. Written as DNA, the CDR3 is TGTGCCAGCAGCCGACCGGACAGCAGATATGGCTACACCTTC. Translating gives CASSRPDSRYGYTF.

This clone occurred a few times. This chain uses TRBV18 with TRBJ2-7, with 12 positions matching TRBD2. This CDR3 has 16 residues. The J segment lost 5 bases and the V segment lost 4 bases, leaving 9 bases of the junction unmatched. CDR1 and CDR2 (germline): KGHSH, LQKENI. The CDR3 DNA reads TGTGCCAGCTCACGGATAGCTAGCGGGGGGGCTGACGAGCAGTACTTC. Its protein product is CASSRIASGGADEQYF.

V is TRBV4-1 and J is TRBJ2-3; 7 bases are shared with TRBD1. The CDR3 has 13 amino acids. Germline loops: CDR1 MGHRA, CDR2 YSYEKL. V lost 4 bases to trimming and J lost 5 bases; unmatched junction nucleotides: 3. In DNA, the CDR3 is TGCGCCAGCAGCCGCGGACAGGAAGATACGCAGTATTTT. Amino acid sequence: CASSRGQEDTQYF.

The J gene is TRBJ1-2, the V gene TRBV9; perhaps TRBD1 as D (5 bases). The CDR3 is 13 residues long. Between the trimmed V and J ends, which lost 5 bases and 7 bases, there was a span of 15 bases. Germline values: CDR1 SGDLS, CDR2 YYNGEE. CDR3 protein: CASRASGSGGYTF. The CDR3 region has the DNA TGTGCCAGCAGGGCCTCAGGGTCGGGTGGCTACACCTTC. The full variable domain, with the rest looked up from reference TRBV9 and TRBJ1-2, is DSGVTQTPKHLITATGQRVTLRCSPRSGDLSVYWYQQSLDQGLQFLIQYYNGEERAKGNILERFSAQQFPDLHSELNLSSLELGDSALYFCASRASGSGGYTFGSGTRLTVV.

The V gene is TRBV19, the J gene TRBJ2-3; 8 nucleotides agree with TRBD2. This CDR3 has 18 residues. V lost 5 bases, J lost 3 bases, and 16 bases stayed unmatched. The germline V gene has CDR1 LNHDA and CDR2 SQIVND (reference sequence). The CDR3 reads CASSPSIGGASMTDTQYF. Written as DNA, the CDR3 is TGTGCCAGTAGTCCCTCCATCGGGGGGGCCTCGATGACAGATACGCAGTATTTT.